The present entry profiles one T cell receptor beta chain with its context. Germline assignment: CDR1 LGHDT and CDR2 YNNKEL (reference sequence). The CDR3 length is 15 residues. V shed 4 bases and J 3 bases; nucleotides not matched to a gene: 6. The sample is drawn from a study of blood T cell repertoires in COVID-19. Clones were sequenced by immunoSEQ multiplex PCR, and TCRdb holds only the in-frame ones, with some missing. The table has about 210,000 clones, more than 80% seen once. Sequencing used peripheral blood. The chain links TRBV3-1 (or the pseudogene TRBV3-2) to TRBJ2-1; 7 nucleotides match TRBD1. This sequence originates from a woman of 80 years or more with COVID-19, enrolled during active disease. CDR3 in DNA: TGTGCCAGCAGCCGAAACCGGGACAGCTACAATGAGCAGTTCTTC. This sequence encodes CASSRNRDSYNEQFF.